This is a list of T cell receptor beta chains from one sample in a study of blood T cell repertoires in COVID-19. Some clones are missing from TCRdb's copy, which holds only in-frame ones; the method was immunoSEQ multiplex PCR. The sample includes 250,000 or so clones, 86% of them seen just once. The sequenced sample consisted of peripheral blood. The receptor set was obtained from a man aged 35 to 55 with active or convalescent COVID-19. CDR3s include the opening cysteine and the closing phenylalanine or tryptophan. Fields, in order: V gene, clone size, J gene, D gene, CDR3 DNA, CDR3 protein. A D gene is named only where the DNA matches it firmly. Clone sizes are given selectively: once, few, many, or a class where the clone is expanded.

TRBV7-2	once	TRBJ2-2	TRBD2	TGTGCCAGCAGCTTAAACGGGAGGGCCACCGGGGAGCTGTTTTTT	CASSLNGRATGELFF
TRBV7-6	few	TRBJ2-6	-	TGTGCCAGCAGCCCCGTCCTACTAGGAAAAATTGGATCTGGGGCCAACGTCCTGACTTTC	CASSPVLLGKIGSGANVLTF
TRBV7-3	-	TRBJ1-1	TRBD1	TGTGCCAGCAGCGACAGGGGGAACACTGAAGCTTTCTTT	CASSDRGNTEAFF
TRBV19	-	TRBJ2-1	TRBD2	TGTGCCAGTAGTATCAGGGAGGGGAGGAATGAGCAGTTCTTC	CASSIREGRNEQFF
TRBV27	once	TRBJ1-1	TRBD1	TGTGCCAGCAGTTTATCGATACAGGGACAGGGGTTTCCGAACACTGAAGCTTTCTTT	CASSLSIQGQGFPNTEAFF
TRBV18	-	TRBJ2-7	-	TGTGCCAGCTCACCCAGCACAGACTACGAGCAGTACTTC	CASSPSTDYEQYF
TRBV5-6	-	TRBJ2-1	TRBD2	TGTGCCAGCAGCTTGGACTGGCTAGCGGGAGGTACTAATGAGCAGTTCTTC	CASSLDWLAGGTNEQFF
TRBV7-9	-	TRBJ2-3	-	TGTGCCAGCAGCCGCCTAGGACTCGGCACAGATACGCAGTATTTT	CASSRLGLGTDTQYF
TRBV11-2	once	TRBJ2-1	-	TGTGCCAGCAACCCTGGCCGCCAAGAGCAGTTCTTC	CASNPGRQEQFF
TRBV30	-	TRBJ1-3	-	TGTGCCTGGAGTCCAGGTTTTACTGGAAACACCATATATTTT	CAWSPGFTGNTIYF
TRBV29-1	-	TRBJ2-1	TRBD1	TGCAGCGTTGAAGGGGACAGGGGGGTCGTCGGTGAGCAGTTCTTC	CSVEGDRGVVGEQFF
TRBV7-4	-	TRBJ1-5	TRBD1	TGTGCCAGCAGCTTAGGCAGGGGGGATCAGCCCCAGCATTTT	CASSLGRGDQPQHF
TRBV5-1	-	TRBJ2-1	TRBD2	TGCGCCAGCAGCCCATCTAGCGGGGGCTACAATGAGCAGTTCTTC	CASSPSSGGYNEQFF
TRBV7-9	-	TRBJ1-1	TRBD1	TGTGCCAGCAGCTTAGTGACAGGGGGCGACGAAGCTTTCTTT	CASSLVTGGDEAFF
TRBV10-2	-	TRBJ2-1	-	TGCGCCAGCAGTGAGTCTTCGGGAAGTGAGCAGTTCTTC	CASSESSGSEQFF
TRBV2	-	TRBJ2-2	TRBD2	TGTGCCAGCAGTACGGGACTAGCGGGCACCGGGGAGCTGTTTTTT	CASSTGLAGTGELFF
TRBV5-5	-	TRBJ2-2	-	TGTGCCAGCAGCTTCCTACAGGGTGCCCTAGGGGAGCTGTTTTTT	CASSFLQGALGELFF
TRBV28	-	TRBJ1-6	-	TGTGCCAGCAGTTTTTTTCCCGTCAAACAGGGAGATAATTCACCCCTCCACTTT	CASSFFPVKQGDNSPLHF
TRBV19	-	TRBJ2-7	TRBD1	TGTGCCAGTGCGGCAGGGGGTTCCTACGAGCAGTACTTC	CASAAGGSYEQYF
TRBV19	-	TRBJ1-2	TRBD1	TGTGCCAGTAGATCCGGGACAGGGGGCGGTGGCTACACCTTC	CASRSGTGGGGYTF
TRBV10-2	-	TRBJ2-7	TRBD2	TGCGCCATACGACTAGCGGTAGGGACAAACTACGAGCAGTACTTC	CAIRLAVGTNYEQYF
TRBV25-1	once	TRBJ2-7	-	TGTGCCAGCAGTGAATATCGCTCCCCGGTCTACGAGCAGTACTTC	CASSEYRSPVYEQYF
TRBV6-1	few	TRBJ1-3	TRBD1	TGTGCCAGCAGTGAAATAAGGGGGCGAGGTGGAAACACCATATATTTT	CASSEIRGRGGNTIYF
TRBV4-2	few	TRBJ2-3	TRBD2	TGTGCCAGCAGCCGCCCTGGGACTAGCGGGGTCACAGATACGCAGTATTTT	CASSRPGTSGVTDTQYF
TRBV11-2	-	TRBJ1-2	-	TGTGCCAGCAGCTTACGAGGGAACTATGGCTACACCTTC	CASSLRGNYGYTF
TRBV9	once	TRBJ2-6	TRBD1	TGTGCCAGCAGCGTAGAAGCCGCTGTCGTCGGGACAGCCAATCCTGGGGCCAACGTCCTGACTTTC	CASSVEAAVVGTANPGANVLTF
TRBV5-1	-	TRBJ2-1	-	TGCGCCAGCAGCGTACTAGGACTGTACAATGAGCAGTTCTTC	CASSVLGLYNEQFF
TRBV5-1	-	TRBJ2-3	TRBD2	TGCGCCAGCAGCACGTCCGGGACTAGCGGAACAGATACGCAGTATTTT	CASSTSGTSGTDTQYF
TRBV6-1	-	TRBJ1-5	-	TGTGCCAGCAGTGAAGGTTCCGTTTCGGAGCCCCAGCATTTT	CASSEGSVSEPQHF
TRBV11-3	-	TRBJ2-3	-	TGTGCCAGCAGCTTAGACCGGGGTTCGGGAGATACGCAGTATTTT	CASSLDRGSGDTQYF
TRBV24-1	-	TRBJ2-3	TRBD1	TGTGCCACCAGTGCCAAGGGACAGGGGTTTCGCACAGATACGCAGTATTTT	CATSAKGQGFRTDTQYF
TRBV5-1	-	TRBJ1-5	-	TGCGCCAGCAGCTTGGCCGGGCGGGATCAGCCCCAGCATTTT	CASSLAGRDQPQHF